This T cell receptor beta chain was obtained from a study of long-term antiretroviral therapy in people with HIV. Study-level findings and limits: Diversity measured after ART increased yet remained under transplant donor controls.

Only one count was recorded for this clone. Its antigen is as yet unknown. The libraries were made with immunoSEQ v3.0 at survey level. Libraries were prepared by immunoSEQ multiplex PCR; TCRdb keeps only in-frame clonotypes and omits some of them. The sample contains more than 20,000 clones, approximately 80% of which appear only once. Germline values: CDR1 LNHDA, CDR2 SQIVND (reference sequence). The V end was cut by 1 base, the J end by 9 bases, with 10 bases between. The CDR3 is made up of 13 amino acids. Source: unsorted PBMCs, taken 1.2 years after starting antiretroviral therapy. The origin of this receptor is a woman in her thirties or forties with HIV. This chain joins TRBV19 and TRBJ2-1; D unresolved. The CDR3: CASSIVVPGEQFF. CDR3 DNA: TGTGCCAGTAGTATAGTTGTACCGGGTGAGCAGTTCTTC.